The next 10 T cell receptor beta chains were all read from a single sample in a study of blood T cell repertoires in COVID-19. Clones were sequenced by immunoSEQ multiplex PCR, and TCRdb holds only the in-frame ones, with some missing. The repertoire holds about 39,000 clones, approximately 87% seen once, with 24% in the top ten. Sequencing was performed on peripheral blood. These TCRs come from a man aged 50-60 years with active or convalescent COVID-19.

The CDR3 coding sequence is TGTGCCAGCAGCGCACTAGCGACCTCCCGGGAAACCGGGGAGCTGTTTTTT. It translates to CASSALATSRETGELFF. The chain carries TRBV11-2 and TRBJ2-2, with TRBD2 matching over 7 bases. The CDR3 has 17 amino acids. Trimming took 5 bases from V and 5 from J; bases not matched to a gene: 14. Per the germline V gene, CDR1 is SGHAT and CDR2 is FQNNGV.

V and J are TRBV2 and TRBJ1-2; 9 bases match TRBD1. V dropped 6 bases and J dropped 2; count of bases not matched to a gene: 7. The CDR3 sequence is 15 residues long. Germline lookup yields CDR1 SNHLY and CDR2 FYNNEI. CDR3 protein: CASRDRDRVNYGYTF. The DNA for the CDR3 is TGTGCCAGCAGGGACCGGGACAGGGTGAACTATGGCTACACCTTC.

In nucleotides, the CDR3 is TGTGCCACCAGCAGGACAGTCCTCGACTCTGGAAACACCATATATTTT. Its translation: CATSRTVLDSGNTIYF. The chain is built from TRBV15 and TRBJ1-3, with D possibly matching TRBD1 (5 bases). The CDR3 has 16 amino acids. In germline, CDR1 is LNHNV, CDR2 YYDKDF (reference sequence). The germline V and J ends were trimmed by 3 bases and 0 bases, with 12 bases remaining between them.

The rearrangement joins TRBV7-9 to TRBJ1-5; D is undetermined. The CDR3 has 14 residues. The V and J ends lost 6 bases and 3 bases respectively, with 12 bases between them. The germline gives CDR1 SEHNR, CDR2 FQNEAQ (reference sequence). CDR3 region: CASSDTGTNQPQHF. The CDR3 nucleotides are TGTGCCAGCAGTGATACGGGAACCAATCAGCCCCAGCATTTT.

This sequence joins TRBV28 and TRBJ1-5, with D unclear. The germline V gene encodes CDR1 MDHEN and CDR2 SYDVKM. V was clipped by 2 bases and J by 9 bases, with 17 bases between them. The CDR3 is 15 residues long. CDR3 coding DNA: TGTGCCAGCAGTTTACCCTCCGAGGCCGGTGGGCCCCAGCATTTT. This translates into CASSLPSEAGGPQHF. The entire variable domain, with the rest obtained from reference TRBV28 and TRBJ1-5, is as follows: DVKVTQSSRYLVKRTGEKVFLECVQDMDHENMFWYRQDPGLGLRLIYFSYDVKMKEKGDIPEGYSVSREKKERFSLILESASTNQTSMYLCASSLPSEAGGPQHFGDGTRLSIL.

This chain joins TRBV24-1 and TRBJ2-5; 9 bases are shared with TRBD1. The length of the CDR3 is 15 residues. J was trimmed by 5 bases and V by 3 bases; bases with no gene match: 6. CDR1 and CDR2 (germline): KGHDR, SFDVKD. CDR3 DNA sequence: TGTGCCACCAGTGATCCCAGGGGGACAGGGGAGACCCAGTACTTC. Translated: CATSDPRGTGETQYF.

The chain employs TRBV6-1 and TRBJ1-2; 7 nucleotides align to TRBD1. V shed 11 bases and J 4 bases; nucleotides not matched to a gene: 10. There are 13 residues in the CDR3. Germline V gives CDR1 MNHNS, CDR2 SASEGT. The CDR3 sequence is CASGTGQLYGYTF. CDR3 nucleotides: TGTGCCTCCGGTACGGGACAGCTCTATGGCTACACCTTC.

The chain links TRBV27 to TRBJ1-6; TRBD1 is a possible D gene (6 bases). This CDR3 spans 14 amino acids. The V end was cut by 2 bases, the J end by 10 bases, with 12 bases between. In germline, CDR1 is MNHEY, CDR2 SMNVEV (reference sequence). The CDR3, as DNA: TGTGCCAGCAGTTTACAGGGGATTGAGTCACCCCTCCACTTT. This encodes CASSLQGIESPLHF.

The rearrangement joins TRBV7-3 to TRBJ1-2, with D perhaps TRBD1 (5 bases). This CDR3 comprises 13 residues. CDR1 is SGHTA and CDR2 is FQGTGA in the germline V gene. V lost 5 bases, J lost 8 bases, and 15 bases lay in between. CDR3 bases: TGTGCCAGCAGCCCCAGGGTGCAGCAGGGCTACACCTTC. This sequence encodes CASSPRVQQGYTF.

The chain's CDR3 is CASRGQGKNEQFF. DNA of the CDR3: TGTGCCAGTAGGGGACAGGGTAAGAATGAGCAGTTCTTC. The chain uses TRBV19 and TRBJ2-1, with 9 bases aligning to TRBD1. This CDR3 contains 13 residues. With 6 bases clipped from V and 7 bases from J, the junction kept 4 bases outside the gene matches. From germline, CDR1 is LNHDA and CDR2 SQIVND (reference sequence).